The TCR beta chain described here comes from a study of immune evolution from preneoplasia to lung adenocarcinoma (dated by TCRdb to the early 2020s). Turning to the overall study: The study used immune gene expression, TCR sequencing and multiplex immunofluorescence to profile the immune contexture of lung adenocarcinoma precursors and invasive adenocarcinoma. TCR sequencing data came from approximately 51 patients. The immune data were integrated with whole exome sequencing and methylation data obtained from the same cohort of nodules. It was reported in the study that 105 samples were used for TCR sequencing. The overall cohort was made up of 53 patients with pulmonary nodules who had surgical resection. The sample size depended on which specimens were available, not on a prior power calculation. POLYSOLVER was used to infer Class I HLA alleles from exome data, and LOHHLA was used to detect allele-specific HLA loss. Resected precursor lesions (AAH, AIS, MIA) and invasive adenocarcinomas were compared against paired morphologically normal lung tissue. The paper as a whole reports these results and caveats: Normal lung had the highest top T cell clone frequencies, and these frequencies appeared to fall progressively from AAH through AIS, MIA and invasive adenocarcinoma. The findings rested on association rather than direct causation, and larger cohorts with long-term follow-up and longitudinal biopsies were considered necessary. The highest clonality was observed in normal lung, whereas higher T cell density and diversity but lower clonality appeared to be present in later-stage lesions. Because every patient came from Japan and China, how well the results apply to Western populations was uncertain.

TCR beta CDR3 regions were sequenced from DNA using the immunoSEQ hsTCRbeta Kit. Per the source publication's procedure: The ImmunoSEQ Analyzer was used to analyse the TCR sequencing data. T cell clonality was calculated on productive rearrangements as 1 minus Pielou's evenness. The inverse Simpson index, applied to productive templates, was used to measure T cell diversity. T cell density was TCR beta template counts normalized to usable DNA, estimated by amplifying and sequencing housekeeping genes. TCR metrics were compared across histologic stages using two-sided Kruskal-Wallis tests. TCRdb stores this immuneACCESS table with in-frame sequences only. Part of the clones is absent; in the studies checked, under half of the shortfall reflects unresolved V genes, and no reason is known for the rest. Clone size and V and J calls were adopted from that table, with D and trimming inferred from the DNA. For this sample the table gives around 4,700 clones, of which around 68% were detected only once. The ten largest clones add up to roughly 7.5% of the sample.

Resection was performed on patients in Japan or China between the mid-2010s and the late 2010s. Two lung cancer pathologists independently reviewed H&E slides to confirm the histologic diagnosis of every case. FFPE tissue was used for DNA isolation with the AllPrep DNA/RNA FFPE Kit. In regard to this clone: Its antigen has not been determined. Per-base qualities were not stored, and no clone one base away is much larger.

V was cut back by 6 bases and J by 1 base, leaving a gap of 9 bases between them. The CDR3 contains 13 residues, cysteine and phenylalanine counted. The CDR3 DNA has 39 bases and is translated from base 1. CDR1 is given as SNHLY and CDR2 as FYNNEI, both from the germline V gene. This TCR was sampled from a person aged 55-79 years with lung adenocarcinoma. The specimen sequenced was FFPE adjacent normal lung tissue. Recombination joined TRBV2 with TRBJ1-1; a tentative D match to TRBD1 spans 6 bases. The sequenced DNA is TGTGCCAGCAGCGGACAGACGAACACTGAAGCTTTCTTT. Translated, it gives CASSGQTNTEAFF.